This T cell receptor (beta chain) was captured in a study of T-cell memory formation after mild COVID-19. Study at large: TCR clusters largely stayed donor specific. Study-level findings and limits: SARS-CoV-2 specificity of second-wave clones peaking day 37 was unconfirmed.

One entry per CDR3 protein, called by TCRdb with MiXCR from the 5' RACE reads. This sample carries more than 300,000 distinct CDR3 sequences, more than 20% of them seen once, and the ten largest clones take roughly 21%. In regard to this clonotype: Antigen specificity is unknown.

Trimming took 1 base from V and 3 from J, leaving 15 bases between them. The CDR3 covers 16 residues. Germline V lookup: CDR1 SGHAT, CDR2 FQNNGV. This chain connects TRBV11-2 to TRBJ1-1, with D tentatively TRBD1 (6 bases). Sequences were obtained from PBMCs or a T cell subset sorted from them (not recorded which). The origin of this receptor is a young man who had mild COVID-19 (a few samples of this study predate the infection). Cell type and time point are not known. CDR3 residues: CASSLGGWTAYTEAFF. The CDR3 region has the DNA TGTGCCAGCAGCTTAGGGGGGTGGACAGCTTACACTGAAGCTTTCTTT.